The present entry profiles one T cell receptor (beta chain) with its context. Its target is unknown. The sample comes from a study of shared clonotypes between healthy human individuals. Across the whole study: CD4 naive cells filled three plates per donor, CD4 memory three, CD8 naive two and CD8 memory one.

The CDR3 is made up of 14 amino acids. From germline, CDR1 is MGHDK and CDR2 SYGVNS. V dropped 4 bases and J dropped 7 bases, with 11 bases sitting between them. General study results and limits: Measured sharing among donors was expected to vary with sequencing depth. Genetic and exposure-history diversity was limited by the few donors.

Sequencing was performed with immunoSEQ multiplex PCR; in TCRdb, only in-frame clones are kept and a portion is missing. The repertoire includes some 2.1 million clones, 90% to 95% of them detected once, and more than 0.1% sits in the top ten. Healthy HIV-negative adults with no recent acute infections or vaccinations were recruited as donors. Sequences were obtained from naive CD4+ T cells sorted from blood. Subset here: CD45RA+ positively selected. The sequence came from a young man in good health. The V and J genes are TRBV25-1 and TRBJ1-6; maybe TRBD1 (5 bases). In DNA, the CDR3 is TGTGCCAGCAGTGCGGGGACCTCAAATTCACCCCTCCACTTT. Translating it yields CASSAGTSNSPLHF.